This TCR beta chain was recorded in a study of T cells expressing NK-cell markers. Study summary: Sorted T-cell subsets CD3+CD56+NKG2C+, CD3+CD56+NKG2C- and CD3+CD56-NKG2C+ were TCR beta-sequenced. The eight sequenced donors comprised seven who were HCMV-seropositive and one who was seronegative.

Germline CDR1 MNHEY, CDR2 SVGAGI. This CDR3 comprises 15 residues. TCRdb processed the 5' RACE reads again and assigns one entry to each CDR3 protein, with no DNA. The sample data list about 450,000 distinct CDR3 sequences. The source is a woman aged 18-69 years in good health. The chain joins TRBV6-5 to TRBJ2-1; TCRdb selects TRBD2, and the lack of DNA leaves this call unchecked. Sequenced sample: blood T cells: a sorted CD56 or NKG2C T cell subset, CD4+ or CD8+ T cells, or bulk PBMC T cells (not recorded which). CDR3: CASSYLSSGSDEQFF.